A selection of T cell receptor beta chains follows, all from one sample in a study of blood T cell repertoires in COVID-19. TCRdb keeps only in-frame clones here, not all; method: immunoSEQ multiplex PCR. Of 250,000 to 350,000 clones listed, about nine tenths are singletons. Source material: peripheral blood. All receptors come from a woman between 45 and 65 years old who had recovered from COVID-19. Each CDR3 is given with its conserved first and last residue. D genes are given only for firm matches. Size values are once, few and many counts, or a class for expanded clones, and some rows have none.

J gene: TRBJ1-5
D gene: NA
V gene: TRBV28
clone size: NA
CDR3 protein: CASSLVNEQPQHF
CDR3 DNA: TGTGCCAGCAGTTTGGTGAACGAGCAGCCCCAGCATTTT

J gene: TRBJ1-2
D gene: TRBD1
V gene: TRBV14
clone size: NA
CDR3 protein: CASRLLTGMDGYTF
CDR3 DNA: TGTGCCAGCAGATTATTGACAGGGATGGATGGCTACACCTTC

J gene: TRBJ2-5
D gene: TRBD2
V gene: TRBV3-1/TRBV3-2
clone size: NA
CDR3 protein: CASSPTRLAVYQETQYF
CDR3 DNA: TGTGCCAGCAGCCCTACCAGACTAGCGGTGTACCAAGAGACCCAGTACTTC

J gene: TRBJ2-7
D gene: TRBD1
V gene: TRBV19
clone size: NA
CDR3 protein: CASSASRTGYAPTRHEQYF
CDR3 DNA: TGTGCCAGTAGTGCCTCCAGGACAGGGTACGCTCCCACCCGCCACGAGCAGTACTTC

J gene: TRBJ2-3
D gene: TRBD1
V gene: TRBV6-1
clone size: few
CDR3 protein: CASSEGAGGYRTDTQYF
CDR3 DNA: TGTGCCAGCAGTGAAGGGGCAGGGGGCTATCGCACAGATACGCAGTATTTT

J gene: TRBJ2-2
D gene: NA
V gene: TRBV6-6
clone size: NA
CDR3 protein: CASSFLGRTGELFF
CDR3 DNA: TGTGCCAGCAGTTTCCTTGGGCGTACCGGGGAGCTGTTTTTT

J gene: TRBJ2-1
D gene: NA
V gene: TRBV6-5
clone size: NA
CDR3 protein: CASQDSYNEQFF
CDR3 DNA: TGTGCCAGCCAGGACAGCTACAATGAGCAGTTCTTC

J gene: TRBJ1-2
D gene: NA
V gene: TRBV5-4
clone size: once
CDR3 protein: CASSSQGNRGYTF
CDR3 DNA: TGTGCCAGCAGCTCTCAGGGAAATCGTGGCTACACCTTC

J gene: TRBJ2-1
D gene: TRBD1
V gene: TRBV6-4
clone size: NA
CDR3 protein: CASIPGTGNNEQFF
CDR3 DNA: TGTGCCAGCATTCCCGGGACAGGAAACAATGAGCAGTTCTTC

J gene: TRBJ2-7
D gene: NA
V gene: TRBV9
clone size: NA
CDR3 protein: CASSTQGDIYEQYF
CDR3 DNA: TGTGCCAGCAGCACTCAGGGTGATATCTACGAGCAGTACTTC

J gene: TRBJ1-2
D gene: NA
V gene: TRBV7-8
clone size: NA
CDR3 protein: CASSLVGPGRADGYTF
CDR3 DNA: TGTGCCAGCAGCTTAGTAGGTCCAGGCCGCGCTGATGGCTACACCTTC

J gene: TRBJ1-4
D gene: TRBD1
V gene: TRBV6-6
clone size: few
CDR3 protein: CASSRGTGIGTNEKLFF
CDR3 DNA: TGTGCCAGCAGTCGAGGGACAGGGATAGGAACTAATGAAAAACTGTTTTTT

J gene: TRBJ1-2
D gene: TRBD1
V gene: TRBV27
clone size: NA
CDR3 protein: CASSSGQGKRNYGYTF
CDR3 DNA: TGTGCCAGCAGTTCCGGACAGGGAAAACGTAACTATGGCTACACCTTC

J gene: TRBJ1-1
D gene: NA
V gene: TRBV7-9
clone size: NA
CDR3 protein: CASSSGSGGTEAFF
CDR3 DNA: TGTGCCAGCAGCTCCGGCTCGGGCGGGACTGAAGCTTTCTTT

J gene: TRBJ1-3
D gene: NA
V gene: TRBV5-1
clone size: NA
CDR3 protein: CASSLYSRGNTIYF
CDR3 DNA: TGCGCCAGCAGCTTATACAGCCGTGGAAACACCATATATTTT

J gene: TRBJ1-6
D gene: NA
V gene: TRBV6-5
clone size: NA
CDR3 protein: CASSNRRSPLHF
CDR3 DNA: TGTGCCAGCAGCAATAGGCGGTCACCCCTCCACTTT

J gene: TRBJ2-1
D gene: TRBD1
V gene: TRBV5-1
clone size: once
CDR3 protein: CASSLSGTAYNEQFF
CDR3 DNA: TGCGCCAGCAGCTTATCCGGGACAGCCTACAATGAGCAGTTCTTC

J gene: TRBJ1-1
D gene: NA
V gene: TRBV3-1/TRBV3-2
clone size: NA
CDR3 protein: CASSPLNTEAFF
CDR3 DNA: TGTGCCAGCAGCCCTTTGAACACTGAAGCTTTCTTT

J gene: TRBJ1-3
D gene: TRBD1
V gene: TRBV19
clone size: once
CDR3 protein: CASSEDRSRNTIYF
CDR3 DNA: TGTGCCAGTAGTGAGGACAGGAGCCGGAACACCATATATTTT

J gene: TRBJ1-3
D gene: TRBD1
V gene: TRBV5-4
clone size: NA
CDR3 protein: CASSLGDRDSGNTIYF
CDR3 DNA: TGTGCCAGCAGCTTGGGGGACAGAGACTCTGGAAACACCATATATTTT

J gene: TRBJ2-5
D gene: TRBD1
V gene: TRBV4-3
clone size: NA
CDR3 protein: CASSQEGTEQETQYF
CDR3 DNA: TGCGCCAGCAGCCAAGAGGGGACAGAACAAGAGACCCAGTACTTC

J gene: TRBJ2-1
D gene: TRBD2
V gene: TRBV7-2
clone size: NA
CDR3 protein: CASSSSRLAYEQFF
CDR3 DNA: TGTGCCAGCAGCTCGTCCCGACTAGCTTACGAGCAGTTCTTC

J gene: TRBJ2-1
D gene: NA
V gene: TRBV3-1/TRBV3-2
clone size: NA
CDR3 protein: CASSRGPGSYNEQFF
CDR3 DNA: TGTGCCAGCAGCCGGGGCCCTGGGTCCTACAATGAGCAGTTCTTC

J gene: TRBJ1-1
D gene: TRBD1
V gene: TRBV18
clone size: few
CDR3 protein: CASSPPGSFGQGTEAFF
CDR3 DNA: TGTGCCAGCTCACCACCGGGGTCCTTTGGACAGGGCACTGAAGCTTTCTTT

J gene: TRBJ1-1
D gene: NA
V gene: TRBV7-9
clone size: NA
CDR3 protein: CASSLVQGGTEAFF
CDR3 DNA: TGTGCCAGCAGCTTAGTCCAGGGAGGCACTGAAGCTTTCTTT

J gene: TRBJ1-2
D gene: NA
V gene: TRBV6-1
clone size: few
CDR3 protein: CASSDNRVRYGYTF
CDR3 DNA: TGTGCCAGCAGTGATAACAGGGTACGGTATGGCTACACCTTC

J gene: TRBJ2-6
D gene: TRBD2
V gene: TRBV30
clone size: NA
CDR3 protein: CAWRLKGGGKRGANVLTF
CDR3 DNA: TGTGCCTGGCGACTTAAGGGCGGGGGGAAGCGAGGGGCCAACGTCCTGACTTTC

J gene: TRBJ1-1
D gene: TRBD1
V gene: TRBV6-2/TRBV6-3
clone size: NA
CDR3 protein: CASSYWGQVMNTEAFF
CDR3 DNA: TGTGCCAGCAGTTATTGGGGACAGGTCATGAACACTGAAGCTTTCTTT

J gene: TRBJ2-2
D gene: NA
V gene: TRBV7-3
clone size: NA
CDR3 protein: CASSVPGGLGELFF
CDR3 DNA: TGTGCCAGCAGCGTGCCCGGGGGATTGGGGGAGCTGTTTTTT

J gene: TRBJ2-1
D gene: TRBD2
V gene: TRBV24-1
clone size: NA
CDR3 protein: CATSLRTSGTSYNEQFF
CDR3 DNA: TGTGCCACCAGTCTCCGTACTAGCGGGACCTCCTACAATGAGCAGTTCTTC

J gene: TRBJ2-5
D gene: NA
V gene: TRBV7-2
clone size: NA
CDR3 protein: CASSHEVQETQYF
CDR3 DNA: TGTGCCAGCAGCCATGAGGTCCAAGAGACCCAGTACTTC

J gene: TRBJ1-2
D gene: TRBD1
V gene: TRBV28
clone size: NA
CDR3 protein: CASRTGTVAADGYTF
CDR3 DNA: TGTGCCAGCAGGACAGGGACAGTAGCGGCCGATGGCTACACCTTC

J gene: TRBJ1-2
D gene: TRBD1
V gene: TRBV6-6
clone size: once
CDR3 protein: CASSYSTGGAGGYTF
CDR3 DNA: TGTGCCAGCAGTTACTCGACAGGGGGCGCAGGTGGCTACACCTTC

J gene: TRBJ2-3
D gene: NA
V gene: TRBV27
clone size: NA
CDR3 protein: CATKGALRDTQYF
CDR3 DNA: TGTGCCACCAAAGGGGCTTTACGTGATACGCAGTATTTT

J gene: TRBJ2-1
D gene: TRBD2
V gene: TRBV28
clone size: NA
CDR3 protein: CASSSLAGLSYNEQFF
CDR3 DNA: TGTGCCAGCAGTTCCTTAGCGGGGCTCTCCTACAATGAGCAGTTCTTC

J gene: TRBJ1-1
D gene: TRBD1
V gene: TRBV19
clone size: few
CDR3 protein: CASRTGAGAFF
CDR3 DNA: TGTGCCAGCCGGACAGGGGCCGGGGCTTTCTTT

J gene: TRBJ2-3
D gene: TRBD2
V gene: TRBV5-1
clone size: once
CDR3 protein: CASSLDSGGPTDTQYF
CDR3 DNA: TGCGCCAGCAGCTTGGATAGCGGGGGGCCTACAGATACGCAGTATTTT

J gene: TRBJ1-2
D gene: NA
V gene: TRBV7-3
clone size: NA
CDR3 protein: CASSLGGTYGYTF
CDR3 DNA: TGTGCCAGCAGCTTGGGGGGGACCTATGGCTACACCTTC

J gene: TRBJ2-7
D gene: TRBD2
V gene: TRBV6-7
clone size: NA
CDR3 protein: CASSYPGGSASYEQYF
CDR3 DNA: TGTGCCAGCAGTTACCCTGGCGGGAGCGCATCCTACGAGCAGTACTTC

J gene: TRBJ2-7
D gene: TRBD1
V gene: TRBV30
clone size: NA
CDR3 protein: CAWRRDRYSYEQYF
CDR3 DNA: TGTGCCTGGAGGCGGGACAGGTACTCCTACGAGCAGTACTTC

J gene: TRBJ2-3
D gene: TRBD2
V gene: TRBV18
clone size: NA
CDR3 protein: CASSPQAGGGDTQYF
CDR3 DNA: TGTGCCAGCTCACCTCAAGCGGGAGGCGGAGATACGCAGTATTTT

J gene: TRBJ2-2
D gene: NA
V gene: TRBV15
clone size: NA
CDR3 protein: CATSRYSENPNTGELFF
CDR3 DNA: TGTGCCACCAGCAGGTATTCAGAAAATCCGAACACCGGGGAGCTGTTTTTT

J gene: TRBJ1-2
D gene: TRBD1
V gene: TRBV6-5
clone size: NA
CDR3 protein: CASSPTGETIYGYTF
CDR3 DNA: TGTGCCAGCAGCCCAACAGGGGAAACTATCTATGGCTACACCTTC

J gene: TRBJ2-2
D gene: TRBD2
V gene: TRBV18
clone size: NA
CDR3 protein: CASSPGTSGRAGELFF
CDR3 DNA: TGTGCCAGCTCACCAGGAACTAGCGGGAGAGCCGGGGAGCTGTTTTTT

J gene: TRBJ1-6
D gene: NA
V gene: TRBV7-2
clone size: NA
CDR3 protein: CASSLAASSSPLHF
CDR3 DNA: TGTGCCAGCAGCTTAGCGGCCTCAAGTTCACCCCTCCACTTT

J gene: TRBJ1-5
D gene: NA
V gene: TRBV28
clone size: few
CDR3 protein: CASSLGSKYQPQHF
CDR3 DNA: TGTGCCAGCAGTTTGGGCAGCAAATATCAGCCCCAGCATTTT

J gene: TRBJ1-1
D gene: NA
V gene: TRBV19
clone size: NA
CDR3 protein: CASSIDSYMNTEAFF
CDR3 DNA: TGTGCCAGTAGTATTGACAGTTACATGAACACTGAAGCTTTCTTT

J gene: TRBJ2-1
D gene: NA
V gene: TRBV19
clone size: NA
CDR3 protein: CASSMGVDGEQFF
CDR3 DNA: TGTGCCAGTAGTATGGGCGTCGATGGTGAGCAGTTCTTC

J gene: TRBJ2-1
D gene: NA
V gene: TRBV6-5
clone size: NA
CDR3 protein: CASSPRGPFNNEQFF
CDR3 DNA: TGTGCCAGCAGTCCGCGGGGGCCCTTCAACAATGAGCAGTTCTTC

J gene: TRBJ1-2
D gene: TRBD1
V gene: TRBV27
clone size: NA
CDR3 protein: CASGWGQGGGGYTF
CDR3 DNA: TGTGCCAGCGGATGGGGACAGGGGGGAGGCGGCTACACCTTC

J gene: TRBJ2-3
D gene: TRBD1
V gene: TRBV29-1
clone size: NA
CDR3 protein: CSVPTGVGTDTQYF
CDR3 DNA: TGCAGCGTCCCGACAGGGGTCGGCACAGATACGCAGTATTTT

J gene: TRBJ2-2
D gene: TRBD1
V gene: TRBV14
clone size: few
CDR3 protein: CASSQGYGRRGDRGTGELFF
CDR3 DNA: TGTGCCAGCAGCCAAGGTTATGGAAGACGCGGTGACAGGGGGACCGGGGAGCTGTTTTTT

J gene: TRBJ1-1
D gene: NA
V gene: TRBV6-5
clone size: once
CDR3 protein: CASSRGRGTEAFF
CDR3 DNA: TGTGCCAGCTCTAGGGGGAGGGGGACTGAAGCTTTCTTT

J gene: TRBJ2-3
D gene: NA
V gene: TRBV29-1
clone size: NA
CDR3 protein: CSVEGVPEDTQYF
CDR3 DNA: TGCAGCGTTGAAGGAGTGCCCGAGGATACGCAGTATTTT